This T cell receptor (beta chain) is drawn from a study of blood T cell repertoires in COVID-19. Turning to the study itself: Researchers got acute and convalescent COVID-19 samples from the United States, Italy and Spain. PBMCs, B-cell-depleted T cells, or T cells were the source of the cDNA or gDNA that made up the material.

This clone has only one observation. Assay used: immunoSEQ multiplex PCR; TCRdb lists only in-frame clones, some missing. The sample includes about 190,000 clones, over 75% of them seen just once. From germline, CDR1 is SGHRS and CDR2 YFSETQ. V was clipped by 0 bases and J by 1 base, with 8 bases between them. The CDR3 sequence is 15 residues long. The rearrangement joins TRBV5-1 to TRBJ2-4; D perhaps matches TRBD1 (5 bases). This clonotype was sampled from a woman aged 40 to 50 who had recovered from COVID-19. Specimen: peripheral blood. CDR3 bases: TGCGCCAGCAGCTTGGGGGGCACGGCCAAAAACATTCAGTACTTC. Translation: CASSLGGTAKNIQYF.